The rows below give T cell receptor beta chains drawn from one sample of a study of OX40 agonist ivuxolimab in advanced cancers. The repertoire was sequenced with immunoSEQ multiplex PCR; TCRdb's copy has only in-frame clones and lacks some. This sample has about 19,000 clones, with 80% to 90% found just once. Sequencing used CD4+ or CD8+ T cells sorted from blood, obtained in a trial of the OX40 agonist ivuxolimab. The receptors stem from an adult with an advanced solid tumor such as melanoma, head and neck, liver or kidney cancer. CDR3s include the opening cysteine and the closing phenylalanine or tryptophan. The D gene is left open where the match is weak. Size values are once, few and many counts, or a class for expanded clones, and some rows have none.

j_gene: TRBJ2-1
v_gene: TRBV28
d_gene: TRBD1
abundance: .
CDR3aa: CASSIQDRGLLYNEQFF
CDR3nt: TGTGCCAGCAGCATTCAGGACAGGGGACTCCTCTACAATGAGCAGTTCTTC

j_gene: TRBJ2-2
v_gene: TRBV7-2
d_gene: .
abundance: .
CDR3aa: CASSSGTWNTGELFF
CDR3nt: TGTGCCAGCAGCTCCGGGACCTGGAACACCGGGGAGCTGTTTTTT

j_gene: TRBJ2-4
v_gene: TRBV13
d_gene: .
abundance: .
CDR3aa: CASSLTTMELAKNIQYF
CDR3nt: TGTGCCAGCAGCTTAACCACAATGGAGCTAGCCAAAAACATTCAGTACTTC

j_gene: TRBJ1-1
v_gene: TRBV6-5
d_gene: .
abundance: .
CDR3aa: CAAGLVNTEAFF
CDR3nt: TGTGCCGCGGGACTTGTGAACACTGAAGCTTTCTTT

j_gene: TRBJ2-5
v_gene: TRBV7-9
d_gene: TRBD1
abundance: .
CDR3aa: CASSALGWGQQETQYF
CDR3nt: TGTGCCAGCAGCGCCCTAGGCTGGGGACAGCAAGAGACCCAGTACTTC

j_gene: TRBJ2-3
v_gene: TRBV4-3
d_gene: .
abundance: .
CDR3aa: CASSQEPSFSTDTQYF
CDR3nt: TGCGCCAGCAGCCAAGAACCCTCTTTTAGCACAGATACGCAGTATTTT

j_gene: TRBJ1-2
v_gene: TRBV11-2
d_gene: TRBD1
abundance: .
CDR3aa: CASSLGLPGGHGYTF
CDR3nt: TGTGCCAGCAGCTTAGGACTCCCAGGGGGGCATGGCTACACCTTC

j_gene: TRBJ2-7
v_gene: TRBV5-1
d_gene: .
abundance: .
CDR3aa: CASSLGQGFPYEQYF
CDR3nt: TGCGCCAGCAGCTTGGGGCAGGGGTTTCCCTACGAGCAGTACTTC

j_gene: TRBJ2-2
v_gene: TRBV18
d_gene: TRBD1
abundance: .
CDR3aa: CASSPGQGVGGELFF
CDR3nt: TGTGCCAGCTCACCGGGACAGGGGGTCGGCGGGGAGCTGTTTTTT

j_gene: TRBJ2-5
v_gene: TRBV27
d_gene: .
abundance: .
CDR3aa: CASSSRGEVETQYF
CDR3nt: TGTGCCAGCAGTTCCAGGGGGGAAGTGGAGACCCAGTACTTC

j_gene: TRBJ2-5
v_gene: TRBV29-1
d_gene: TRBD2
abundance: .
CDR3aa: CSVAEGLDWETQYF
CDR3nt: TGCAGCGTTGCTGAGGGACTAGATTGGGAGACCCAGTACTTC

j_gene: TRBJ1-1
v_gene: TRBV4-1
d_gene: .
abundance: .
CDR3aa: CASSQGTIKHMNTEAFF
CDR3nt: TGCGCCAGCAGCCAAGGCACAATAAAGCACATGAACACTGAAGCTTTCTTT

j_gene: TRBJ2-7
v_gene: TRBV2
d_gene: .
abundance: .
CDR3aa: CASSVIHEQYF
CDR3nt: TGTGCCAGCAGTGTAATACACGAGCAGTACTTC

j_gene: TRBJ1-1
v_gene: TRBV6-5
d_gene: TRBD1
abundance: .
CDR3aa: CASTRDSPNTEAFF
CDR3nt: TGTGCCAGCACCAGGGACAGTCCCAACACTGAAGCTTTCTTT

j_gene: TRBJ2-4
v_gene: TRBV11-2
d_gene: TRBD2
abundance: .
CDR3aa: CASSLPAGVHLAKNIQYF
CDR3nt: TGTGCCAGCAGCTTACCAGCGGGAGTTCACCTAGCCAAAAACATTCAGTACTTC

j_gene: TRBJ2-7
v_gene: TRBV11-2
d_gene: TRBD2
abundance: .
CDR3aa: CASSPRAGGLNEQYF
CDR3nt: TGTGCCAGCAGCCCAAGAGCGGGAGGGTTGAACGAGCAGTACTTC

j_gene: TRBJ2-7
v_gene: TRBV10-2
d_gene: TRBD2
abundance: .
CDR3aa: CASSATGTSGSYEQYF
CDR3nt: TGCGCCAGCAGTGCTACCGGGACTAGCGGCTCCTACGAGCAGTACTTC

j_gene: TRBJ2-3
v_gene: TRBV28
d_gene: .
abundance: .
CDR3aa: CASSFSTPGTQYF
CDR3nt: TGTGCCAGCAGTTTTTCGACCCCAGGGACGCAGTATTTT

j_gene: TRBJ2-3
v_gene: TRBV19
d_gene: .
abundance: .
CDR3aa: CASGSSREPLSTDTQYF
CDR3nt: TGTGCCAGTGGTTCGTCGAGGGAGCCCCTAAGCACAGATACGCAGTATTTT

j_gene: TRBJ2-3
v_gene: TRBV18
d_gene: TRBD2
abundance: .
CDR3aa: CASSPRDGLAATDTQYF
CDR3nt: TGTGCCAGCTCACCACGGGACGGACTAGCGGCAACAGATACGCAGTATTTT

j_gene: TRBJ1-6
v_gene: TRBV2
d_gene: .
abundance: medium-sized
CDR3aa: CASSRQGSPLHF
CDR3nt: TGTGCCAGCAGCCGGCAAGGATCACCCCTCCACTTT

j_gene: TRBJ2-7
v_gene: TRBV2
d_gene: .
abundance: .
CDR3aa: CASRAGTNYEQYF
CDR3nt: TGTGCCAGCAGAGCCGGGACCAACTACGAGCAGTACTTC

j_gene: TRBJ2-7
v_gene: TRBV6-6
d_gene: .
abundance: .
CDR3aa: CASSWSYEQYF
CDR3nt: TGTGCCAGCAGTTGGTCCTACGAGCAGTACTTC

j_gene: TRBJ2-7
v_gene: TRBV11-2
d_gene: TRBD2
abundance: .
CDR3aa: CASSLNRLAGGGTYEQYF
CDR3nt: TGTGCCAGCAGCTTAAACAGACTAGCGGGGGGCGGAACCTACGAGCAGTACTTC

j_gene: TRBJ1-1
v_gene: TRBV2
d_gene: TRBD1
abundance: .
CDR3aa: CASSGQGNTEAFF
CDR3nt: TGTGCCAGCAGTGGACAGGGAAACACTGAAGCTTTCTTT

j_gene: TRBJ2-5
v_gene: TRBV2
d_gene: .
abundance: .
CDR3aa: CASSEGHQETQYF
CDR3nt: TGTGCCAGCAGTGAAGGGCACCAAGAGACCCAGTACTTC

j_gene: TRBJ2-3
v_gene: TRBV6-5
d_gene: .
abundance: once
CDR3aa: CASSYRAGNTDTQYF
CDR3nt: TGTGCCAGCAGTTACCGGGCGGGGAACACAGATACGCAGTATTTT

j_gene: TRBJ2-7
v_gene: TRBV4-3
d_gene: TRBD2
abundance: .
CDR3aa: CASSQFREGPSYEQYF
CDR3nt: TGCGCCAGCAGCCAATTCCGGGAGGGCCCTTCCTACGAGCAGTACTTC

j_gene: TRBJ1-2
v_gene: TRBV9
d_gene: TRBD1
abundance: .
CDR3aa: CASSVVGQGNYGYTF
CDR3nt: TGTGCCAGCAGCGTAGTGGGACAGGGGAACTATGGCTACACCTTC

j_gene: TRBJ1-4
v_gene: TRBV5-1
d_gene: .
abundance: .
CDR3aa: CASSLAGINEKLFF
CDR3nt: TGCGCCAGCAGCTTGGCCGGGATCAATGAAAAACTGTTTTTT

j_gene: TRBJ2-6
v_gene: TRBV2
d_gene: TRBD1
abundance: .
CDR3aa: CASRDRVPGANVLTF
CDR3nt: TGTGCCAGCAGGGACAGGGTCCCTGGGGCCAACGTCCTGACTTTC

j_gene: TRBJ2-1
v_gene: TRBV19
d_gene: .
abundance: once
CDR3aa: CAGMDEQFF
CDR3nt: TGTGCCGGGATGGATGAGCAGTTCTTC

j_gene: TRBJ1-4
v_gene: TRBV19
d_gene: TRBD1
abundance: .
CDR3aa: CASTPFYWGRGRGTNEKLFF
CDR3nt: TGTGCCAGTACCCCATTCTACTGGGGCAGGGGGCGCGGAACTAATGAAAAACTGTTTTTT

j_gene: TRBJ1-1
v_gene: TRBV7-3
d_gene: .
abundance: .
CDR3aa: CASSSDRNTEAFF
CDR3nt: TGTGCCAGCAGCTCAGACAGGAACACTGAAGCTTTCTTT

j_gene: TRBJ1-2
v_gene: TRBV4-1
d_gene: .
abundance: .
CDR3aa: CASSQGRARGNYGYTF
CDR3nt: TGCGCCAGCAGCCAAGGGCGGGCCAGGGGCAACTATGGCTACACCTTC

j_gene: TRBJ1-2
v_gene: TRBV6-8
d_gene: .
abundance: .
CDR3aa: CASTLRAELFYGYTF
CDR3nt: TGTGCCAGCACCTTGCGGGCAGAGCTCTTCTATGGCTACACCTTC

j_gene: TRBJ2-7
v_gene: TRBV7-2
d_gene: TRBD2
abundance: .
CDR3aa: CASSPPSGTSGGEQYF
CDR3nt: TGTGCCAGCAGCCCTCCCTCCGGGACTAGCGGGGGCGAGCAGTACTTC

j_gene: TRBJ1-5
v_gene: TRBV28
d_gene: .
abundance: .
CDR3aa: CASWASGAESKTQHF
CDR3nt: TGTGCCAGCTGGGCTTCTGGGGCCGAAAGTAAGACCCAGCATTTT

j_gene: TRBJ1-6
v_gene: TRBV28
d_gene: .
abundance: .
CDR3aa: CASTLRTPADSPLHF
CDR3nt: TGTGCCAGCACCCTAAGGACCCCAGCGGATTCACCCCTCCACTTT

j_gene: TRBJ2-3
v_gene: TRBV6-5
d_gene: TRBD1
abundance: .
CDR3aa: CASSYGQGDTQYF
CDR3nt: TGTGCCAGCAGTTACGGACAGGGAGATACGCAGTATTTT

j_gene: TRBJ1-1
v_gene: TRBV5-1
d_gene: .
abundance: .
CDR3aa: CASGLGDEAFF
CDR3nt: TGCGCCAGCGGCCTCGGAGATGAAGCTTTCTTT